The rows below give T cell receptor beta chains drawn from one sample of a study of neurological immune-mediated disorders. TCRdb reprocessed the 5' RACE reads via MiXCR and lists one record per CDR3 protein. The sample includes tens of thousands of distinct CDR3 sequences, about 13% of them seen just once. Sequencing was carried out using PBMCs. Receptors were obtained from a male donor with HTLV-1-associated myelopathy (HAM/TSP). The CDR3 runs from the conserved cysteine through the conserved F or W. A D gene is named only where the DNA matches it firmly. Expanded clones get a size class; other rows say once, few or many, or leave the size out.

J gene	D gene	clone size	V gene	CDR3 DNA	CDR3 protein
TRBJ2-1	TRBD1	many	TRBV27	TGTGCCAGCAGTCCCTCCAGGGGGAATGAGCAGTTCTTC	CASSPSRGNEQFF
TRBJ2-2	-	once	TRBV28	TGTGCCAACAGTCTAAGCGGGTGCCTCGCGAACACCGGGGAGCTGTTTTTT	CANSLSGCLANTGELFF
TRBJ2-5	TRBD2	few	TRBV6-2/TRBV6-3	TGTGCCAGCAGTTACCCACCTAGCGGGTACGAGACCCAGTACTTC	CASSYPPSGYETQYF
TRBJ1-5	-	-	TRBV18	TGTGCCAGCTCCCGGGGGGCGGACAATCAGCCCCAGCATTTT	CASSRGADNQPQHF
TRBJ1-1	-	many	TRBV20-1	TGCAGTGCTAAGTTAGGGGGACCGAACACTGAAGCTTTCTTT	CSAKLGGPNTEAFF
TRBJ2-7	-	many	TRBV5-6	TGTGCCAGCAGCTTTTTCAGCTACGAGCAGTACTTC	CASSFFSYEQYF
TRBJ1-1	TRBD1	-	TRBV6-1	TGTGCCAGTGAAAGGATCGGCAGGGGGACTGAAGCTTTCTTT	CASERIGRGTEAFF
TRBJ1-1	-	-	TRBV5-1	TGCGCCAGCAGCTCGGTGGGCGGACGGAACACTGAAGCTTTCTTT	CASSSVGGRNTEAFF
TRBJ2-7	-	many	TRBV5-1	TGCGCCAGCAGCCCTACAGGGTCCCTCCACGAGCAGTACTTC	CASSPTGSLHEQYF
TRBJ2-2	TRBD2	once	TRBV20-1	TGCAGTGCTAGACTAGCGGGGGTCACGCGAGGCACCGTGGAGCTGTTTTTT	CSARLAGVTRGTVELFF
TRBJ2-3	-	many	TRBV3-1	TGTGCCAGCAGCCAACCGGGGAGTAGCACAGATACGCAGTATTTT	CASSQPGSSTDTQYF
TRBJ2-3	-	many	TRBV10-3	TGTGCCATCAGTGAGGAGGGGGGAGACACAGATACGCAGTATTTT	CAISEEGGDTDTQYF
TRBJ1-1	-	-	TRBV2	TGTGCCAGCAGTGATACTGTGGGCCAAGCTTTCTTT	CASSDTVGQAFF
TRBJ2-3	-	many	TRBV20-1	TGCAGTGCTAGCCTCCCAGGGGGCACAGATACGCAGTATTTT	CSASLPGGTDTQYF
TRBJ1-4	-	few	TRBV20-1	TGCAGTGCTAGAGATTTTTGGCAGGGGCCAACTAATGAAAAACTGTTTTTT	CSARDFWQGPTNEKLFF
TRBJ2-3	TRBD2	many	TRBV5-1	TGCGCCAGCAGACGGGGGGGCCAAAATAAAGATACGCAGTATTTT	CASRRGGQNKDTQYF
TRBJ1-2	-	many	TRBV9	TGTGCCAGTAGTGTCCGGGACGGACGCTATGGCTACACCTTC	CASSVRDGRYGYTF
TRBJ2-4	-	many	TRBV5-6	TGTGCCAGCAGCCCCGGGGGCATTACCTTAAGAGTTAACATTCAGTACTTC	CASSPGGITLRVNIQYF
TRBJ2-2	TRBD1	-	TRBV20-1	TGCAGTGCTAACAGCCCGGGACAGGGGAACACCGGGGAGCTGTTTTTT	CSANSPGQGNTGELFF
TRBJ2-7	-	many	TRBV20-1	TGCAGTGCTAGAGCGGGCTACGAGCAGTACTTC	CSARAGYEQYF
TRBJ2-7	TRBD1	-	TRBV18	TGTGCCAGCTCATCAAACAGGGGGCAGGGACACGAGCAGTACTTC	CASSSNRGQGHEQYF
TRBJ2-3	-	many	TRBV28	TGTGCCAGCAGTCTAGGGGACATTCTCACAGATACGCAGTATTTT	CASSLGDILTDTQYF
TRBJ1-2	-	many	TRBV7-9	TGTGCCAGCAGCTTGCTGGGAACGAACTATGGCTACACCTTC	CASSLLGTNYGYTF
TRBJ2-7	TRBD1	few	TRBV7-9	TGTGCCAGCAGCTTAGGGGACAGGGGAGGAGGGGAGCAGTACTTC	CASSLGDRGGGEQYF
TRBJ1-1	-	many	TRBV5-6	TGTGCCAGCAGCTACAGGGATCCTGAAGCTTTCTTT	CASSYRDPEAFF
TRBJ2-3	-	many	TRBV24-1	TGTGCCACCAGTGATTGGCAGGCCACTAGCACAGATACGCAGTATTTT	CATSDWQATSTDTQYF
TRBJ1-4	TRBD1	many	TRBV29-1	TGCAGCGCCGGGTCAGGGGGCTTTGCCGAAAAACTGTTTTTT	CSAGSGGFAEKLFF
TRBJ2-7	-	medium-sized	TRBV15	TGTGCCACCAGCAGGGGAGGGGGGACGGCCTCCTACGAGCAGTACTTC	CATSRGGGTASYEQYF
TRBJ1-3	-	-	TRBV5-6	TGTGCCAGCAGCTTCCAGGGACGCGGAAACACCATATATTTT	CASSFQGRGNTIYF
TRBJ2-3	TRBD1	-	TRBV28	TGCGCCAGCAGTCCGCACAGGGGGGCAAGCACAGAGACGCAGTATTTT	CASSPHRGASTETQYF
TRBJ2-5	TRBD2	-	TRBV20-1	TGCAGTGCTAGAGACCGCCTAGCGGGGGGCGAGACCCAGTACTTC	CSARDRLAGGETQYF
TRBJ2-3	TRBD2	-	TRBV2	TGTGCCAGCAGGCGGGGGAGGGGCACAGATACGCAGTATTTT	CASRRGRGTDTQYF
TRBJ1-6	-	many	TRBV14	TGTGCCAGCAGCCTTTTGGGACAACTTAATTCACCCCTCCACTTT	CASSLLGQLNSPLHF
TRBJ2-3	-	-	TRBV12-3/TRBV12-4	TGTGCCAGCAGCCTTTCAGGGGACTTAAGCACAGATACGCAGTATTTT	CASSLSGDLSTDTQYF
TRBJ2-7	TRBD2	many	TRBV7-2	TGTGCCAGCAGCGCCCTAGCGGGGGGGCCTTACGAGCAGTACTTC	CASSALAGGPYEQYF
TRBJ1-5	TRBD1	many	TRBV5-1	TGCGCCAGCAGCGACCCGGGACAGCCGAATCAGCCCCAGCATTTT	CASSDPGQPNQPQHF
TRBJ1-2	-	many	TRBV28	TGTGCCAGCAGAGCCCGGGGGGGCGTCGGCTATGGCTACACCTTC	CASRARGGVGYGYTF
TRBJ2-1	-	many	TRBV27	TGTGCCAGCAGGGGCAATGAGCAGTTCTTC	CASRGNEQFF
TRBJ2-1	-	many	TRBV24-1	TGTGCCACCAGTGATTCAGAGGTGGGGGATTACAATGAGCAGTTCTTC	CATSDSEVGDYNEQFF
TRBJ2-3	TRBD2	many	TRBV29-1	TGCAGCGTTGAAGGTTTGACTAGCGGGGGGTCTGCTAGCACAGATACGCAGTATTTT	CSVEGLTSGGSASTDTQYF
TRBJ1-3	-	many	TRBV15	TGTGCCACCTGTGCGGGCGACTCTGGAAACACCATATATTTT	CATCAGDSGNTIYF
TRBJ2-7	-	-	TRBV5-1	TGCGCCAGCAGCGAAGACCGGTCCTACGAGCAGTACTTC	CASSEDRSYEQYF
TRBJ2-3	TRBD2	many	TRBV20-1	TGCAGTGCTAGAGGGACTAGCGGGGGGGCAACAGATACGCAGTATTTT	CSARGTSGGATDTQYF
TRBJ2-3	TRBD2	many	TRBV27	TGTGCCAGCAGCCAACTGCGGGGGGGAATGCAGTATTTT	CASSQLRGGMQYF
TRBJ2-2	TRBD2	few	TRBV25-1	TGTGCCAGCGGCGGACTAGCGAGCACCGGGGAGCTGTTTTTT	CASGGLASTGELFF
TRBJ2-3	TRBD2	many	TRBV10-3	TGTGCCATCAGCAAGGGACTAGCGGGGGGAAGCACAGATACGCAGTATTTT	CAISKGLAGGSTDTQYF